The present TCR beta chain was sequenced within a study of cytomegalovirus exposure and HLA in healthy donors. A multiplex PCR was run with 60 Vbeta primers and 13 Jbeta primers. Data came from immunoSEQ multiplex PCR; TCRdb stores just in-frame clones and leaves some out. The sample records fewer than 60,000 clones, 70% to 85% being singletons. CDR1 is LNHDA and CDR2 is SQIVND in the germline V gene (reference sequence). CDR3 length equals 18 residues. With regard to this clone: The junction departs from germline at one end; a sequencing error may be responsible. The sample carries other DNA sequences with the same CDR3.

V and J are TRBV19 and TRBJ1-6; D gene ambiguous. The origin of this receptor is a woman between 45 and 65 years old in good health and CMV-seropositive. The specimen sequenced was PBMCs. The CDR3: CASSMSRPGGSYNSPLHF. The CDR3 DNA follows: TGTGCCAGTAGTATGAGCCGGCCAGGCGGGTCCTATAATTCCCCCCTCCACTTT. Full variable domain (outside the CDR3, taken from reference TRBV19 and TRBJ1-6): DGGITQSPKYLFRKEGQNVTLSCEQNLNHDAMYWYRQDPGQGLRLIYYSQIVNDFQKGDIAEGYSVSREKKESFPLTVTSAQKNPTAFYLCASSMSRPGGSYNSPLHFGNGTRLTVT.